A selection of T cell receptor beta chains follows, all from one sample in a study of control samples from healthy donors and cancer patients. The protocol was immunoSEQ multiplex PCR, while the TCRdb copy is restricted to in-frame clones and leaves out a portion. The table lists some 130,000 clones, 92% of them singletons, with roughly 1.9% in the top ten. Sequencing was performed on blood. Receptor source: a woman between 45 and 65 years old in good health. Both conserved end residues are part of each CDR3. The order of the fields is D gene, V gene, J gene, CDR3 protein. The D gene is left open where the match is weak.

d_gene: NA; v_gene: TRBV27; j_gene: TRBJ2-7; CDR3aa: CASSRKQGYEQYF
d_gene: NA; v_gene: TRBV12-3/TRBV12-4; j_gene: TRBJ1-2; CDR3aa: CASREGYGYTF
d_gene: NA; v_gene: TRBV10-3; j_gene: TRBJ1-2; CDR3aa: CAISARQGSYGYTF
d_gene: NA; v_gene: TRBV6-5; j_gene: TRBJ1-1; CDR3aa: CASRKDIEAFF
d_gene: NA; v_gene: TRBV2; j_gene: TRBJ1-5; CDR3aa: CASSPDRTSNQPQHF
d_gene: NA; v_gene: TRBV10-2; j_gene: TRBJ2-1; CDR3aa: CASSSQGYNEQFF
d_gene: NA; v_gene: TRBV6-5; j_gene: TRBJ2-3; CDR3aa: CASSYSQGWGDTQYF
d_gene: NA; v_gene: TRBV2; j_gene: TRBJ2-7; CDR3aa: CASRDTYEQYF
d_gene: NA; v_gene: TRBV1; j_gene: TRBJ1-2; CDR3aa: CTSSQVTPPRPLNYGYTF
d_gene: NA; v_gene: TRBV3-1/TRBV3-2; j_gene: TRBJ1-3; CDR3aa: CASSQESGNTIYF
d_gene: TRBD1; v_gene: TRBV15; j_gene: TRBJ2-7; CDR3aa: CATSSFRGQAPSEQYF
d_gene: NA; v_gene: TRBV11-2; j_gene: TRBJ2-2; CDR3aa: CASSLAFGSAGELFF
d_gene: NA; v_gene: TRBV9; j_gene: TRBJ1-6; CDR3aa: CASGAGGYNSPLHF
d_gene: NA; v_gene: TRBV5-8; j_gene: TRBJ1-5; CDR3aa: CASSRTGDSNQPQHF
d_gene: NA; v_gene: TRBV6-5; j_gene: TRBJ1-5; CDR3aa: CASSQSPFTPQHF
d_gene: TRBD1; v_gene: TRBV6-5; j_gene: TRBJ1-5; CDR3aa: CASSRSQGFGQPQHF
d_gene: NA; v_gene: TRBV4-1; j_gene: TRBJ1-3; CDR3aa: CASSPHRGGWGNTIYF
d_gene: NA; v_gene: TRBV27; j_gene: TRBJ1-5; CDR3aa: CASSLSGGNQPQHF
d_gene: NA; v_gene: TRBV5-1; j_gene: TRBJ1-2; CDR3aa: CASSLGRGDGYTF
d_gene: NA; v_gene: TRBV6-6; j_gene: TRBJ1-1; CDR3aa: CATHLDARLENTEAFF
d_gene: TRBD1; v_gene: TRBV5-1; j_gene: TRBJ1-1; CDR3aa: CASSPRTGTYNTEAFF
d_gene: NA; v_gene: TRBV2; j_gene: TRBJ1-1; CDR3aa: CASRRQDKNTEAFF
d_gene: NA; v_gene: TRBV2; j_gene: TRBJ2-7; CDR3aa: CASSERPGETYEQYF
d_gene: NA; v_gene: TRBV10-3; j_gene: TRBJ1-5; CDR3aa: CAISESGQGNQPQHF
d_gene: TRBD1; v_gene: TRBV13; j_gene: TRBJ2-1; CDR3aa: CASSSPDRRLGRQFF
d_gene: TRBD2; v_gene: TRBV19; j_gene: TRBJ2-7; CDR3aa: CASSIGTSGTYEQYF
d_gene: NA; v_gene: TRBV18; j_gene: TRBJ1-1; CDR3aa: CASSPRQDLNTEAFF
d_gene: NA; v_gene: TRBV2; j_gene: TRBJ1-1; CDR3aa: CASSLQYRVGNTEAFF
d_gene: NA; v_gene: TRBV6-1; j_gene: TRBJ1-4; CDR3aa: CASSEVVSQGLGKLFF
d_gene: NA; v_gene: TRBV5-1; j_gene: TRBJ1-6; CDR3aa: CASSSDSNNSPLHF
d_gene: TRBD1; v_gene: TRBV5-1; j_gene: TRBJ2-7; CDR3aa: CASSWDSYEQYF
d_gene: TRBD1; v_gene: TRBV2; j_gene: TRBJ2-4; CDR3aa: CASSERGNRGTITLAKNIQYF
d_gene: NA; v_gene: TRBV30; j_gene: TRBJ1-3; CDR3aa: CAWSALDSGNTIYF
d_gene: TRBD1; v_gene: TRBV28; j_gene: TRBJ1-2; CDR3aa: CASKKQGDYGYTF
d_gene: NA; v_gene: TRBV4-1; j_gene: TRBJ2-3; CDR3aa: CASRQRDTRSTDTQYF
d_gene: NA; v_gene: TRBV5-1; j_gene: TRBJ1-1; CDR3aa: CASSFTATLNTEAFF
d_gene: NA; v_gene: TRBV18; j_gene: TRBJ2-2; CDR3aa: CASSRNTGELFF
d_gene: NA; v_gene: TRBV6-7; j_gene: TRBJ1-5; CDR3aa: CASDPVSSNQPQHF
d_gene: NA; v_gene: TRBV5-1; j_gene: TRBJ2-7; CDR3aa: CASSLDRAWHEQYF
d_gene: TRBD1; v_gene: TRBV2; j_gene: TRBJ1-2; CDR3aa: CASSEVAGGEGYTF
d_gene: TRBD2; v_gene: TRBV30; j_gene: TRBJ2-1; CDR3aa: CAWSVREVEFF
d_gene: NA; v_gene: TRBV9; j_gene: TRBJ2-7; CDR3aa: CASSQGGTYEQYF
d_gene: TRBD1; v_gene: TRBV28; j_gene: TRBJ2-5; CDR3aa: CASSLNRDRGLETQYF
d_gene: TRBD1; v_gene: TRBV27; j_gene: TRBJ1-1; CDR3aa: CASTTDRASTEAFF
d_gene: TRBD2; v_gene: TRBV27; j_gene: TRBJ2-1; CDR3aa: CASTGLAGTNLREQFF
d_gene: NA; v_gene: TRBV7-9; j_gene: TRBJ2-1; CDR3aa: CASSRQGHSYNEQFF
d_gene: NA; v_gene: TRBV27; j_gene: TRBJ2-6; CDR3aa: CASSSVSGANVLTF
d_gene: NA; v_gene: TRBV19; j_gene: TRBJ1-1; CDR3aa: CASTHGAGGNTEAFF
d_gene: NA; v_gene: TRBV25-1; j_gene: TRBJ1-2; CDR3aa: CASRGALSNYGYTF
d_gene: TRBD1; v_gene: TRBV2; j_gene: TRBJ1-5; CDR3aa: CASDQGAAEQPQHF
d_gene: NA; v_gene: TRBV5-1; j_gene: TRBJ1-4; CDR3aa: CASSPFGQTNEKLFF
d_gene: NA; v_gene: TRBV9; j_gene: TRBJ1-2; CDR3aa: CASSAQTNYGYTF
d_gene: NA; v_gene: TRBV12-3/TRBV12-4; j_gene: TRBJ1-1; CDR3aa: CASLFATEAFF